This TCR beta chain derives from a study of shared clonotypes between healthy human individuals (dated by TCRdb to the early 2020s). Background for the entire study: The cohort included three men and a couple of women between 18 and 49 years of age. Per donor, three plates each were used for CD4 naive and CD4 memory, two for CD8 naive, and one for CD8 memory. The study deeply sequenced blood TCR repertoires of about 5 healthy adults to estimate repertoire size and the extent of clonotype sharing between individuals. To increase sequencing depth and limit assay-specific biases, TCR repertoire library preparation and sequencing were carried out by different laboratories using diverse techniques. Between about 0.9 and 9 billion PBMCs per donor were obtained by leukapheresis. Results and caveats for the whole study, not just this receptor: Clonotypes shared by all four sorted-subset donors showed higher generation probabilities than non-shared clonotypes. Naive subsets generally had larger estimated clonotype richness than memory subsets. Because the study included a small number of donors, the genetic and exposure-history diversity represented was limited. Sharing across several donors was observed for about 5% of naive CD4, over 3% of naive CD8, 2.3% of memory CD4, and around 0.4% of memory CD8 clonotypes. Even with the large sequencing depth, rarefaction of the sorted-subset datasets indicated that sequencing was incomplete. Pairwise subsampling indicated that sequencing depth was expected to affect the degree of clonotype sharing among donors. Sampling was limited to blood, and TCR repertoires in tissue likely differ from TCR repertoires in blood.

The donors were healthy, HIV-negative adults with no recently reported acute infections or vaccinations. Every donor was a Caucasian adult residing in Nashville, Tennessee, USA. CD4+ T cells were enriched by magnetic negative selection, after which naive cells were positively selected on CD45RA and the negative fraction was taken as the memory subset. Blood was collected by leukapheresis, and PBMCs were isolated by Ficoll-Histopaque density gradient centrifugation and then cryopreserved in liquid nitrogen vapor phase. Analytical flow cytometry was used to check the purity and quantity of each magnetically sorted T cell population. From each sorted fraction, genomic DNA was isolated and quantified by UV absorbance on a Nanodrop 2000c. The germline V gene (reference sequence) provides CDR1 MNHEY and CDR2 SMNVEV. Between the V and J ends, shortened by 3 bases and 6 bases respectively, the junction contains 17 bases. CDR3 length: 16 amino acids, cysteine to phenylalanine. The retained sequence is limited to the CDR3, 48 bases, with the frame set at the first base.

Points on this clone: The clone's antigen remains unknown. The sample holds no much larger clone one base away, and base qualities are not on file.

TCR CDR3 regions were amplified from genomic DNA by multiplex PCR using the deep immunoSEQ assay. Extracted genomic DNA from each cell subset was distributed evenly across all wells of several immunoSEQ 96-well plates, and each plate was treated as a replicate. For sorted subsets, each replicate PCR was loaded with approximately 200 ng genomic DNA, equivalent to about 33,000 T cell genomes. Purified libraries were quantified with a Qubit 3.0 fluorometer, sized on a Bioanalyzer 2100, and re-quantified with the KAPA Library Quantification kit. A separate single-read 150-cycle Illumina NextSeq 550 flow cell was used to sequence each immunoSEQ 96-well plate. Processing in the source paper ran as follows. The immunoSEQ output contained only junctional sequences without quality scores, so filtering could not match that applied to full-length reads. To assign V/J genes and CDR3, sequences were annotated using PyIR, a Python wrapper for IgBLAST v1.9, with IMGT germline references. Reads were filtered out if the reads had weak V/J assignments (E-value above 1e-6), no CDR3, stop codons, out-of-frame junctions, or ambiguous translated residues. V3J clonotypes were defined as sequences sharing the same inferred V gene, J gene, and CDR3 amino acid sequence. Percentage overlap between repertoires was calculated by dividing the number of shared unique clonotypes by the size of the smaller repertoire. RTK rarefaction, the Chao1 estimator, and Recon v2.1 estimates of unobserved clonotypes were used to assess repertoire richness. OLGA was used to compute generation probabilities for all TCRbeta clonotypes that the gDNA method yielded from a few donors. The table comes from immuneACCESS by way of TCRdb, which keeps in-frame sequences with V and J called. Part of the clones is missing from these tables; in studies checked, under half for an unresolved V gene and the rest for unknown reasons. Clone size and the V and J calls come from that table; the DNA yielded D and trimming. The sample yields about 980,000 clones; over 60% were counted once. The ten biggest clones cover over 1.3% of the sample.

The chain joins TRBV27 to TRBJ1-4; TRBD1 is a possible D gene, resting on 6 matching bases. This clonotype originated in a man between 18 and 29 years old in good health. The sample consisted of memory CD4+ T cells sorted from blood. The intended sense of this specimen's cell subset or site label: CD45RA-negative fraction. The nucleotide sequence reads TGTGCCAGCAGTTTTCGGGGGGCGCCAGCCTATGAAAAACTGTTTTTT. Its coded protein is CASSFRGAPAYEKLFF. Beyond the CDR3, the reference TRBV27 and TRBJ1-4 genes provide the residues; the full variable domain reads: EAQVTQNPRYLITVTGKKLTVTCSQNMNHEYMSWYRQDPGLGLRQIYYSMNVEVTDKGDVPEGYKVSRKEKRNFPLILESPSPNQTSLYFCASSFRGAPAYEKLFFGSGTQLSVL.